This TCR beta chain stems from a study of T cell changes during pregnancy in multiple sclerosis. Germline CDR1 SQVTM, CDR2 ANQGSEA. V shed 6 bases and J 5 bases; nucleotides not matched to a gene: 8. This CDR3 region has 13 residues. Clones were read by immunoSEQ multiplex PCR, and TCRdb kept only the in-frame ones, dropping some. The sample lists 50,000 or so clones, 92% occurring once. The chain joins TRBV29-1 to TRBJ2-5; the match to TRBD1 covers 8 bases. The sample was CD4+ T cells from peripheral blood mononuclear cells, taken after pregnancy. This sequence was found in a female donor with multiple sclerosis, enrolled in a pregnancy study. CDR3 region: CSVQQGVGETQYF. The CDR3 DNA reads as TGCAGCGTGCAACAGGGGGTTGGGGAGACCCAGTACTTC.